The rows below give T cell receptor beta chains drawn from one sample of a study of CD8 T cells in ankylosing spondylitis. TCRdb ran MiXCR on the 5' RACE reads and lists one entry per CDR3 protein. The table shows 350,000 to 450,000 distinct CDR3 sequences, with 20% occurring only once. Material for sequencing was blood, either unsorted or a sorted T cell fraction (not recorded which). These receptors originate from a male donor with ankylosing spondylitis or in good health (not recorded which). Each CDR3 is given with its conserved first and last residue. The order of the fields is V gene, J gene, D gene, clone size, CDR3 length, CDR3 protein, CDR3 DNA. A D gene is named only where the DNA matches it firmly. Clone size is given for some rows only: seen once, a few or many times, or a class if the clone is expanded.

V: TRBV5-5
J: TRBJ2-7
D: TRBD1
size: -
length: 16
CDR3: CASSFPGTGSQYEQYF
DNA: TGTGCCAGCAGCTTCCCCGGGACAGGGAGCCAATACGAGCAGTACTTC

V: TRBV5-1
J: TRBJ2-3
D: -
size: -
length: 15
CDR3: CASSPSLYSTDTQYF
DNA: TGCGCCAGCAGCCCATCCCTTTACAGCACAGATACGCAGTATTTT

V: TRBV3-1
J: TRBJ2-5
D: -
size: few
length: 15
CDR3: CASSHVRDPQETQYF
DNA: TGTGCCAGCAGCCATGTTCGGGATCCCCAAGAGACCCAGTACTTC

V: TRBV10-2
J: TRBJ2-7
D: -
size: few
length: 16
CDR3: CASSEWGRRAVWEQYF
DNA: TGCGCCAGCAGTGAGTGGGGACGCAGGGCCGTCTGGGAGCAGTACTTC

V: TRBV7-8
J: TRBJ1-5
D: -
size: -
length: 15
CDR3: CASSLGGYLNQPQHF
DNA: TGTGCCAGCAGCTTAGGAGGATATCTTAATCAGCCCCAGCATTTT

V: TRBV4-1
J: TRBJ2-3
D: -
size: few
length: 16
CDR3: CASSQGSSFLTDTQYF
DNA: TGCGCCAGCAGCCAAGGCAGCTCCTTCCTCACAGATACGCAGTATTTT

V: TRBV27
J: TRBJ2-3
D: -
size: -
length: 15
CDR3: CASSLLVGGTDTQYF
DNA: TGTGCCAGCAGCCTACTTGTCGGTGGCACAGATACGCAGTATTTT

V: TRBV10-3
J: TRBJ2-7
D: TRBD1
size: few
length: 13
CDR3: CAISRDRVYEQYF
DNA: TGTGCCATCAGCCGGGACAGGGTTTACGAGCAGTACTTC

V: TRBV3-1
J: TRBJ2-7
D: TRBD1
size: -
length: 15
CDR3: CASSNTGAPSYEQYF
DNA: TGTGCCAGCAGTAACACAGGGGCCCCGTCCTACGAGCAGTACTTC

V: TRBV20-1
J: TRBJ2-1
D: TRBD2
size: few
length: 15
CDR3: CSARSSLAGVNEQFF
DNA: TGCAGTGCTAGGTCCAGCCTAGCGGGGGTAAATGAGCAGTTCTTC

V: TRBV30
J: TRBJ1-5
D: -
size: few
length: 13
CDR3: CAWSGVTNQPQHF
DNA: TGTGCCTGGAGTGGAGTGACCAATCAGCCCCAGCATTTT

V: TRBV29-1
J: TRBJ2-7
D: -
size: -
length: 13
CDR3: CSVAEGGAHEQYF
DNA: TGCAGCGTCGCTGAAGGAGGCGCCCACGAGCAGTACTTC

V: TRBV7-6
J: TRBJ2-5
D: TRBD1
size: few
length: 16
CDR3: CASSSTTGQEQETQYF
DNA: TGTGCCAGCAGCTCAACCACGGGACAGGAACAAGAGACCCAGTACTTC

V: TRBV7-3
J: TRBJ1-1
D: -
size: -
length: 14
CDR3: CASSPDGKNTEAFF
DNA: TGTGCCAGCAGCCCGGACGGGAAGAACACTGAAGCTTTCTTT

V: TRBV6-1
J: TRBJ2-7
D: TRBD1
size: -
length: 16
CDR3: CASRDRDQALSYEQYF
DNA: TGTGCCAGCAGGGACAGGGACCAAGCCCTATCCTACGAGCAGTACTTC

V: TRBV12-3/TRBV12-4
J: TRBJ2-7
D: TRBD2
size: few
length: 14
CDR3: CASSPPSGWGEQYF
DNA: TGTGCCAGCAGCCCGCCTAGCGGTTGGGGGGAGCAGTACTTC

V: TRBV7-9
J: TRBJ2-7
D: -
size: many
length: 11
CDR3: CASSASYEQYF
DNA: TGTGCCAGCAGTGCTTCCTACGAGCAGTACTTC

V: TRBV10-3
J: TRBJ2-7
D: TRBD2
size: -
length: 17
CDR3: CATLSSLAGGRYYEQYF
DNA: TGTGCCACCCTAAGTTCCCTAGCGGGGGGGCGATACTACGAGCAGTACTTC

V: TRBV12-3/TRBV12-4
J: TRBJ1-6
D: TRBD1
size: few
length: 14
CDR3: CASTADRGNSPLHF
DNA: TGTGCCAGCACCGCGGACAGGGGGAATTCACCCCTCCACTTT

V: TRBV3-1
J: TRBJ2-1
D: -
size: few
length: 17
CDR3: CASSQDLAGGWEHEQFF
DNA: TGTGCCAGCAGCCAAGATCTTGCTGGGGGCTGGGAGCATGAGCAGTTCTTC

V: TRBV29-1
J: TRBJ2-3
D: -
size: few
length: 15
CDR3: CSVEGRTTITDTQYF
DNA: TGCAGCGTTGAAGGGCGGACAACTATCACAGATACGCAGTATTTT

V: TRBV12-3/TRBV12-4
J: TRBJ1-5
D: -
size: -
length: 15
CDR3: CASSRGQSTYQPQHF
DNA: TGTGCCAGCAGCAGAGGACAGTCAACGTATCAGCCCCAGCATTTT

V: TRBV27
J: TRBJ1-2
D: -
size: -
length: 15
CDR3: CASSLSAGVDYGYTF
DNA: TGTGCCAGCAGTTTATCGGCAGGGGTGGACTATGGCTACACCTTC

V: TRBV10-2
J: TRBJ2-7
D: -
size: few
length: 13
CDR3: CASRPQYQGGQYF
DNA: TGCGCCAGCAGGCCCCAATACCAGGGGGGGCAGTACTTC

V: TRBV24-1
J: TRBJ2-1
D: -
size: -
length: 13
CDR3: CATSVRGYNEQFF
DNA: TGTGCCACCAGTGTGAGGGGCTACAATGAGCAGTTCTTC

V: TRBV30
J: TRBJ2-3
D: TRBD2
size: few
length: 14
CDR3: CAWEPGLASDTQYF
DNA: TGTGCCTGGGAACCGGGACTAGCATCGGATACGCAGTATTTT

V: TRBV5-6
J: TRBJ2-1
D: -
size: few
length: 11
CDR3: CASSLENEQFF
DNA: TGTGCCAGCAGCTTGGAGAATGAGCAGTTCTTC

V: TRBV29-1
J: TRBJ2-1
D: -
size: many
length: 14
CDR3: CSGTTVSSYNEQFF
DNA: TGCAGCGGTACGACAGTGAGCTCCTACAATGAGCAGTTCTTC

V: TRBV3-1
J: TRBJ2-1
D: TRBD2
size: -
length: 16
CDR3: CASSHGAGGPIDEQFF
DNA: TGTGCCAGCAGCCACGGTGCGGGGGGGCCTATAGATGAGCAGTTCTTC

V: TRBV13
J: TRBJ2-2
D: -
size: few
length: 16
CDR3: CASSWAHASGTGELFF
DNA: TGTGCCAGCAGCTGGGCGCACGCATCGGGCACCGGGGAGCTGTTTTTT

V: TRBV3-1
J: TRBJ1-6
D: TRBD1
size: -
length: 16
CDR3: CASSQGTGATDSPLHF
DNA: TGTGCCAGCAGCCAAGGGACAGGGGCAACCGATTCACCCCTCCACTTT

V: TRBV6-1
J: TRBJ2-1
D: TRBD2
size: -
length: 15
CDR3: CASSRFGGGYNEQFF
DNA: TGTGCCAGCAGTAGGTTTGGGGGGGGGTACAATGAGCAGTTCTTC

V: TRBV6-1
J: TRBJ2-7
D: -
size: few
length: 14
CDR3: CASRTGGRAYEQYF
DNA: TGTGCCAGCAGGACCGGCGGCAGGGCCTACGAGCAGTACTTC

V: TRBV10-2
J: TRBJ2-2
D: -
size: -
length: 19
CDR3: CASSDPSGVSAANTGELFF
DNA: TGCGCCAGCAGTGACCCCTCCGGGGTTTCAGCAGCGAACACCGGGGAGCTGTTTTTT

V: TRBV4-1
J: TRBJ2-1
D: -
size: -
length: 14
CDR3: CASSQWQGYNEQFF
DNA: TGCGCCAGCAGCCAATGGCAGGGCTACAATGAGCAGTTCTTC

V: TRBV2
J: TRBJ2-5
D: TRBD1
size: -
length: 14
CDR3: CASSGDREVETQYF
DNA: TGTGCCAGCAGTGGGGACAGGGAAGTGGAGACCCAGTACTTC

V: TRBV12-3/TRBV12-4
J: TRBJ2-2
D: -
size: -
length: 15
CDR3: CASSLVGPPTGELFF
DNA: TGTGCCAGCAGTTTAGTAGGTCCACCCACCGGGGAGCTGTTTTTT

V: TRBV14
J: TRBJ2-1
D: TRBD2
size: many
length: 16
CDR3: CASSQEKLAGRHEQFF
DNA: TGTGCCAGCAGCCAAGAGAAACTAGCGGGGAGACATGAGCAGTTCTTC

V: TRBV6-4
J: TRBJ2-3
D: TRBD2
size: few
length: 16
CDR3: CASSDSPGGSTDTQYF
DNA: TGTGCCAGCAGTGACTCCCCGGGAGGGAGCACAGATACGCAGTATTTT

V: TRBV7-9
J: TRBJ2-3
D: TRBD2
size: -
length: 16
CDR3: CASSSSGGALSDTQYF
DNA: TGTGCCAGCAGCTCGAGCGGGGGGGCCTTGTCAGATACGCAGTATTTT

V: TRBV7-9
J: TRBJ1-5
D: -
size: few
length: 13
CDR3: CASRGHDNQPQHF
DNA: TGTGCCAGCAGAGGACACGACAATCAGCCCCAGCATTTT

V: TRBV7-2
J: TRBJ2-7
D: -
size: few
length: 15
CDR3: CASSLYADNRYEQYF
DNA: TGTGCCAGCAGCTTGTATGCAGACAATCGCTACGAGCAGTACTTC

V: TRBV6-5
J: TRBJ1-3
D: -
size: -
length: 14
CDR3: CASSYSSDGNTIYF
DNA: TGTGCCAGCAGTTACTCAAGTGATGGAAACACCATATATTTT

V: TRBV10-3
J: TRBJ2-3
D: TRBD2
size: -
length: 15
CDR3: CAISDQAGKHFTQYF
DNA: TGTGCCATCAGTGATCAAGCGGGGAAGCATTTTACGCAGTATTTT

V: TRBV6-1
J: TRBJ1-2
D: -
size: -
length: 15
CDR3: CASRPTGRRVYGYTF
DNA: TGTGCCAGCAGACCGACAGGCAGGAGGGTCTATGGCTACACCTTC

V: TRBV6-5
J: TRBJ2-3
D: TRBD2
size: many
length: 13
CDR3: CASSSGLLDTQYF
DNA: TGTGCCAGCAGTTCGGGACTACTAGATACGCAGTATTTT

V: TRBV28
J: TRBJ2-7
D: TRBD1
size: -
length: 13
CDR3: CASSTGQGSEQYF
DNA: TGTGCCAGCAGCACCGGACAGGGCAGCGAGCAGTACTTC

V: TRBV29-1
J: TRBJ2-7
D: TRBD1
size: -
length: 13
CDR3: CSVYRGDSYEQYF
DNA: TGCAGCGTATACAGGGGGGACTCCTACGAGCAGTACTTC

V: TRBV19
J: TRBJ1-2
D: -
size: few
length: 13
CDR3: CASSPRADYGYTF
DNA: TGTGCCAGTAGTCCTCGGGCAGACTATGGCTACACCTTC

V: TRBV12-5
J: TRBJ1-2
D: -
size: few
length: 13
CDR3: CASGLGPGDGYTF
DNA: TGTGCTAGTGGTTTGGGCCCAGGGGATGGCTACACCTTC

V: TRBV12-3/TRBV12-4
J: TRBJ1-1
D: -
size: few
length: 12
CDR3: CASGLGFTEAFF
DNA: TGTGCCAGCGGGCTAGGGTTCACTGAAGCTTTCTTT

V: TRBV2
J: TRBJ2-3
D: -
size: few
length: 17
CDR3: CATTVPWKMDGTDTQYF
DNA: TGTGCCACCACGGTCCCGTGGAAGATGGACGGCACAGATACGCAGTATTTT

V: TRBV12-3/TRBV12-4
J: TRBJ2-1
D: -
size: few
length: 14
CDR3: CASTPGAAYNEQFF
DNA: TGTGCCAGCACCCCGGGGGCCGCCTACAATGAGCAGTTCTTC

V: TRBV4-1
J: TRBJ1-1
D: -
size: -
length: 13
CDR3: CASSQVPNTEAFF
DNA: TGCGCCAGCAGCCAAGTTCCCAACACTGAAGCTTTCTTT